This note documents a single T cell receptor beta chain sequence. As yet, its antigen is unknown. This sample is drawn from a study of post-analysis software for immune sequencing data. On the study more broadly: The disease courses spanned relapsing-remitting, secondary progressive and progressive-relapsing forms of multiple sclerosis. Broader study findings: Relative to controls, patients had a few TRBV segments at higher frequency, with TRBV5-6, TRBV5-1 and TRBV20-1 among these. Controls had significantly higher normalized Chao1 diversity than multiple sclerosis patients.

The CDR3 consists of 14 residues. Germline V gene lookup returns CDR1 DFQATT and CDR2 SNEGSKA (reference sequence). Unique molecular identifiers were built into the TCR beta cDNA libraries. Each CDR3 protein gets one entry after TCRdb re-called the PCR reads with MiXCR. The table has 700,000 to 900,000 distinct CDR3 sequences, around 46% seen once. Material for sequencing was blood. This chain joins TRBV20-1 and TRBJ2-5; a possible D gene is TRBD1 (6 bases). The J call is uncertain, as TRBJ2-7 better fits the DNA end. The clonotype comes from a girl between 5 and 17 years old with multiple sclerosis. This chain's CDR3 is CSVLVGGYGYEQYF. The CDR3 DNA reads TGCAGTGTATTAGTAGGGGGATACGGCTACGAGCAGTACTTC.